A single sample is the source of the 27 T cell receptor beta chains below, sequenced in a study of control samples from healthy donors and cancer patients. The repertoire was sequenced with immunoSEQ multiplex PCR; TCRdb's copy has only in-frame clones and lacks some. The sample records about 84,000 clones, approximately 82% being singletons. Material for sequencing was PBMCs. The receptors were sampled from a man between 60 and 75 years old with head and neck cancer.

J is TRBJ2-2 and V is TRBV7-6, with 9 bases fitting TRBD1. Per germline, CDR1 SGHVS and CDR2 FNYEAQ. This CDR3 region has 18 residues. V gave up 4 bases and J gave up 6 bases; unmatched junction bases: 15. CDR3 DNA: TGTGCCAGCAGCTCTAGGATTGCGGGACAGGGTTTGGCCGGGGAGCTGTTTTTT. It translates to CASSSRIAGQGLAGELFF.

V usage is TRBV29-1 and J usage is TRBJ2-3; D possibly corresponds to TRBD1 (6 bases). V was cut by 7 bases and J by 7 bases, with 18 bases left in between. CDR3 length equals 13 residues. Germline V CDR1 and CDR2: SQVTM, ANQGSEA. CDR3 loop: CSAPGQQGNTQYF. In DNA form, the CDR3 reads TGCAGCGCCCCGGGACAACAAGGGAATACGCAGTATTTT.

V usage is TRBV2 and J usage is TRBJ2-7; D unclear. CDR1 is SNHLY and CDR2 is FYNNEI in the germline V gene. The CDR3 has 14 amino acids. With 5 bases removed from V and 3 bases from J, the gap between germline ends came to 14 bases. The CDR3 bases are TGTGCCAGCAGTCTCCTAGACACAGACTACGAGCAGTACTTC. It codes for CASSLLDTDYEQYF.

This CDR3 is CASSQGTGDGNTIYF. The CDR3 DNA follows: TGTGCCAGCAGTCAAGGGACAGGGGACGGAAACACCATATATTTT. The chain carries TRBV6-1 and TRBJ1-3; 10 positions agree with TRBD1. The J segment lost 4 bases and the V segment lost 5 bases, leaving 5 bases of the junction unmatched. The CDR3 spans 15 residues. Per germline, CDR1 MNHNS and CDR2 SASEGT.

This chain uses TRBV5-1 with TRBJ1-1, with D possibly matching TRBD1 (5 bases). Germline CDR1 and CDR2: SGHRS and YFSETQ. V was clipped by 6 bases and J by 10 bases, with 19 bases between them. The length of the CDR3 is 13 residues. CDR3 in amino acids: CASTLAGGVRAFF. The CDR3 DNA follows: TGCGCCAGCACCCTGGCCGGGGGGGTACGAGCTTTCTTT. The full variable domain, rest sourced from reference TRBV5-1 and TRBJ1-1, is KAGVTQTPRYLIKTRGQQVTLSCSPISGHRSVSWYQQTPGQGLQFLFEYFSETQRNKGNFPGRFSGRQFSNSRSEMNVSTLELGDSALYLCASTLAGGVRAFFGQGTRLTVV.

This chain joins TRBV19 and TRBJ2-7; D gene ambiguous. In germline, CDR1 is LNHDA, CDR2 SQIVND (reference sequence). This CDR3 spans 15 amino acids. V was clipped by 1 base and J by 3 bases, with 13 bases between them. CDR3 bases: TGTGCCAGTAGTATAGTATCGGGCAGAGTCTACGAGCAGTACTTC. This codes for CASSIVSGRVYEQYF.

The chain joins TRBV28 to TRBJ2-7, with a tentative D call TRBD1 (5 bases). This CDR3 is built from 13 residues. Trimming shortened V by 8 bases and J by 1 base, and 12 bases separated the two germline ends. In germline, CDR1 is MDHEN, CDR2 SYDVKM. CDR3 nucleotide sequence: TGTGCCAGCGATACAGGTCCTTCCTACGAGCAGTACTTC. Translated: CASDTGPSYEQYF.

The CDR3 bases are TGTGCCAGCAGTGAAGGTCTACTGAGGGGGGGGAACACTGAAGCTTTCTTT. It translates to CASSEGLLRGGNTEAFF. The chain combines TRBV6-1 with TRBJ1-1, with D possibly TRBD1 on 6 matching bases. The V and J ends lost 1 base and 1 base respectively, with 16 bases between them. Germline CDR1 is MNHNS and CDR2 is SASEGT. CDR3 length: 17 residues.

This clone was seen only a few times. V and J are TRBV6-2 or TRBV6-3 and TRBJ2-3; perhaps TRBD1 as D (6 bases). Germline V gene sequence: CDR1 MNHEY, CDR2 SVGEGT. Trimming shortened V by 6 bases and J by 2 bases, and 9 bases separated the two germline ends. The length of the CDR3 is 13 residues. The CDR3 region is CASSRDTTDTQYF. DNA of the CDR3: TGTGCCAGCAGCCGGGACACCACAGATACGCAGTATTTT.

The V gene is TRBV11-3, the J gene TRBJ1-2; the D gene is possibly TRBD1 (5 bases). V gave up 9 bases and J gave up 10 bases, with 12 bases separating them. The CDR3 loop spans 10 amino acids. Germline loops: CDR1 SGHNT, CDR2 YENEEA. The CDR3 spells CASIAGSYTF. The CDR3 DNA reads TGTGCCAGTATTGCAGGGTCCTACACCTTC. The variable domain in full, with the rest retrieved from reference TRBV11-3 and TRBJ1-2, is EAGVVQSPRYKIIEKKQPVAFWCNPISGHNTLYWYLQNLGQGPELLIRYENEEAVDDSQLPKDRFSAERLKGVDSTLKIQPAELGDSAVYLCASIAGSYTFGSGTRLTVV.

V and J are TRBV29-1 and TRBJ2-2; D gene unclear. This CDR3 has 13 residues. V lost 5 bases to trimming and J lost 0 bases, with 7 bases between them. CDR1 is SQVTM, CDR2 ANQGSEA, per germline. The CDR3 reads CSVLIANTGELFF. CDR3 coding DNA: TGCAGCGTTCTTATCGCGAACACCGGGGAGCTGTTTTTT.

The rearrangement joins TRBV5-1 to TRBJ1-4; the D is unclear. This CDR3 is built from 15 residues. Trimming took off 0 bases at V and 0 bases at J, with 6 bases between the two ends. Germline V CDR1 and CDR2: SGHRS, YFSETQ. The CDR3 spells CASSLDVATNEKLFF. CDR3 in DNA: TGCGCCAGCAGCTTGGATGTTGCAACTAATGAAAAACTGTTTTTT.

V gene TRBV6-6 combines with J gene TRBJ1-2; 7 nucleotides line up with TRBD1. V lost 5 bases and J lost 8; bases outside the gene matches: 14. CDR1 and CDR2 (germline): MNHNY, SVGAGI (reference sequence). The CDR3 has 15 residues. This chain's CDR3 is CASSDRAGQQFGYTF. The CDR3 bases are TGTGCCAGCAGTGACCGCGCGGGACAGCAGTTCGGCTACACCTTC.

The chain is built from TRBV5-1 and TRBJ2-3; possibly TRBD1 or TRBD2 for D (5 bases each). This CDR3 spans 14 amino acids. V was clipped by 4 bases and J by 6 bases, with 15 bases between them. Germline CDR1 is SGHRS and CDR2 is YFSETQ. CDR3 nucleotide sequence: TGCGCCAGCAGCCCTCGACACGAGGGGGATACGCAGTATTTT. As protein: CASSPRHEGDTQYF.

V is TRBV5-1 and J is TRBJ1-5; D not certain. V shed 3 bases and J shed 3 bases, with 7 bases lying between them. The CDR3 runs to 13 residues. Germline V gene lookup returns CDR1 SGHRS and CDR2 YFSETQ. The chain's CDR3 is CASSSGDNQPQHF. DNA of the CDR3: TGCGCCAGCAGCTCAGGAGACAATCAGCCCCAGCATTTT.

The table lists this clone with a few counts. The CDR3: CASSLSGNTDTQYF. CDR3 in DNA: TGTGCCAGCAGCTTAAGCGGGAACACAGATACGCAGTATTTT. The V and J genes are TRBV7-9 and TRBJ2-3; 7 nucleotides line up with TRBD2. In germline, CDR1 is SEHNR, CDR2 FQNEAQ (reference sequence). V dropped 2 bases and J dropped 2; count of bases not matched to a gene: 1. The CDR3 totals 14 residues.

The rearrangement links TRBV5-8 to TRBJ1-2, with 8 nucleotides matching TRBD1. Germline assignment: CDR1 SGHTS and CDR2 YDEGEE. V shed 2 bases and J 1 base; nucleotides not matched to a gene: 10. The CDR3 extends over 17 amino acids. CDR3 DNA sequence: TGTGCCAGCAGCTTCGCTCCCGGGACAGGATATAACTATGGCTACACCTTC. As protein: CASSFAPGTGYNYGYTF.

J is TRBJ1-6 and V is TRBV19, with D unclear. V gave up 7 bases and J gave up 8 bases, with 18 bases separating them. Germline values: CDR1 LNHDA, CDR2 SQIVND (reference sequence). The CDR3 sequence is 15 residues long. CDR3 in DNA: TGTGCCAGTAAGTCCACCCCGGTAACGGATTCACCCCTCCACTTT. Translating it yields CASKSTPVTDSPLHF.

J is TRBJ1-5 and V is TRBV6-5; TRBD1 aligns across 11 bases. Per germline, CDR1 MNHEY and CDR2 SVGAGI. This CDR3 has 15 amino acids. Losses at the gene ends were 6 bases for V and 5 bases for J; bases not matched to a gene: 6. The CDR3 sequence: CASRRWGQGDQPQHF. CDR3 coding DNA: TGTGCCAGCAGGAGATGGGGACAGGGGGATCAGCCCCAGCATTTT.

The genes are TRBV10-2 and TRBJ2-5, with TRBD2 matching over 7 bases. Germline V CDR1 and CDR2: WSHSY, SAAADI. After removal of 3 bases from V and 5 bases from J, the junction contained 3 bases not matched to a gene. The length of the CDR3 is 13 residues. The CDR3 coding sequence is TGCGCCAGCAGTGATCGGGAGGTGGAGACCCAGTACTTC. Protein product: CASSDREVETQYF.

This sequence joins TRBV30 and TRBJ2-2, with D perhaps TRBD2 (7 bases). V was pared by 2 bases and J by 6 bases, with 19 bases between. The CDR3 contains 16 residues. Germline V CDR1 and CDR2: GTSNPN, SVGIG (reference sequence). CDR3 bases: TGTGCCTGGAGTCCACCCCTGGAGGGGGGGTCCGGGGAGCTGTTTTTT. Translating it yields CAWSPPLEGGSGELFF.

The chain recombines TRBV3-1 (or the pseudogene TRBV3-2) with TRBJ2-1; 7 positions agree with TRBD2. The V gene's germline CDR1 is LGHDT and CDR2 YNNKEL (reference sequence). The CDR3 covers 15 residues. J lost 4 bases, V lost 5 bases, and 8 bases had no gene match. The CDR3 region has the DNA TGTGCCAGCAGCTACCTAGCGGCCGGGTACAATGAGCAGTTCTTC. Its translation is CASSYLAAGYNEQFF.

The chain joins TRBV5-4 to TRBJ2-1; D gene unclear. Per the germline V gene, CDR1 is SGHNT and CDR2 is YYREEE (reference sequence). The V gene lost 4 bases and the J gene lost 6 bases, with 11 bases spanning the gap. The CDR3 spans 13 residues. CDR3 protein: CASSRPGSNEQFF. DNA for the CDR3: TGTGCCAGCAGCCGACCAGGATCCAATGAGCAGTTCTTC.

The chain has TRBV29-1 and TRBJ2-1; TRBD2 aligns across 8 bases. Germline V lookup: CDR1 SQVTM, CDR2 ANQGSEA. Trimming at V came to 2 bases and at J to 8 bases, leaving 14 bases not matched to a gene. The CDR3 length is 16 residues. The CDR3, as DNA: TGCAGCGTTGAACTAAGAGGACTAGCTCAAAGGGATGAGCAGTTCTTC. This translates into CSVELRGLAQRDEQFF.

This clone has only one observation. This chain connects TRBV6-5 to TRBJ2-3, with D maybe TRBD1 (6 bases). The germline CDR1 and CDR2 sequences are MNHEY and SVGAGI. This CDR3 region has 14 residues. V lost 5 bases to trimming and J lost 0 bases, with 9 bases between them. CDR3 coding DNA: TGTGCCAGCAGTCTCGGACAGAGCACAGATACGCAGTATTTT. This gives the protein CASSLGQSTDTQYF.

The chain joins TRBV6-2 or TRBV6-3 to TRBJ2-1; D not resolved. V was pared by 0 bases and J by 4 bases, with 13 bases between. Germline V gene lookup returns CDR1 MNHEY and CDR2 SVGEGT. This CDR3 contains 16 residues. In DNA, the CDR3 is TGTGCCAGCAGTTACTCATGGGTTCTAGGATACAATGAGCAGTTCTTC. As protein: CASSYSWVLGYNEQFF.

The gene calls are TRBV6-6 and TRBJ2-5, with a possible D match to TRBD1 (5 bases). Germline V gene data show CDR1 as MNHNY and CDR2 as SVGAGI (reference sequence). Between the trimmed V and J ends, which lost 2 bases and 5 bases, there was a span of 15 bases. This CDR3 is built from 15 residues. CDR3 region: CASSYGQGIGETQYF. CDR3 nucleotides: TGTGCCAGCAGTTACGGGCAGGGAATAGGTGAGACCCAGTACTTC.